This T cell receptor (beta chain) was identified during a study of T cell repertoires in cytomegalovirus infection. Study overall: Recently identified HLA-C-restricted CMV epitopes were among the peptides used. Based on public TCR beta signatures, there were indications of CMV infection and of a matching HLA type. Whole-study findings and limits: Within the response measured ex vivo, HLA-C-restricted CMV-specific TCR beta clonotypes were dominant. There were carriers of CMV plus the relevant HLA, and cumulative public TCR beta family frequency identified them.

TCRdb used MiXCR to reprocess the reads, holding one entry per CDR3 protein. The sample lists about 920,000 distinct CDR3 sequences, roughly 30% occurring once. A note on this clonotype: Antigen: not known.

The TCR comes from a human donor in good health (CMV status not recorded). Some clones in this sample may be carry-over from other donors' samples. The sample here was cultured CD8+ T cells from PBMCs, taken from culture after CMV antigen stimulation.

Written as DNA, the CDR3 is TGTGCCAGCAGTGAGTGGGACTCCGAGCAGTACTTC. Encoded protein: CASSEWDSEQYF. The chain has TRBV6-1 and TRBJ2-7; tentative D call: TRBD2 (6 bases). There are 12 residues in the CDR3. Between the trimmed V and J ends, which lost 3 bases and 6 bases, there was a span of 9 bases. Germline V lookup: CDR1 MNHNS, CDR2 SASEGT.